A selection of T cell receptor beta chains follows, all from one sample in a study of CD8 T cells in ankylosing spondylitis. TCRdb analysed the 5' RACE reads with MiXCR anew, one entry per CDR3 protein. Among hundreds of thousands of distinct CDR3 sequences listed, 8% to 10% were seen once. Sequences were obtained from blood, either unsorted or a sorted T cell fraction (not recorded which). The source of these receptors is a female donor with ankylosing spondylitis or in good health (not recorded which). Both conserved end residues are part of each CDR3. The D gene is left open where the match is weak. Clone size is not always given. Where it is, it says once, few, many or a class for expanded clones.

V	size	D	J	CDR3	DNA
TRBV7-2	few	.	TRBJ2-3	CASSLVAGGPDTQYF	TGTGCCAGCAGCTTAGTCGCCGGGGGCCCAGATACGCAGTATTTT
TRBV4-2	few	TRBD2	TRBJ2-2	CASGPGQVGLAGETGELFF	TGTGCCAGCGGCCCCGGACAGGTTGGACTAGCGGGAGAAACCGGGGAGCTGTTTTTT
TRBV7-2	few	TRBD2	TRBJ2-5	CASSFSLGSGEETQYF	TGTGCCAGCAGCTTCTCCTTAGGTAGCGGGGAAGAGACCCAGTACTTC
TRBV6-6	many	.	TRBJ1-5	CASSYSPRQSNQPQHF	TGTGCCAGCAGTTACTCCCCCCGACAGAGCAATCAGCCCCAGCATTTT
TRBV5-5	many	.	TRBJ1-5	CASSSGLDQPQHF	TGTGCCAGCAGCTCCGGACTCGATCAGCCCCAGCATTTT
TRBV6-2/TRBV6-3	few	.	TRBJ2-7	CASSYAELLPEQYF	TGTGCCAGCAGTTACGCCGAACTCCTACCCGAGCAGTACTTC
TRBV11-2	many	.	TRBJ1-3	CASTLGRHSGNTIYF	TGTGCCAGCACGTTGGGGCGTCACTCTGGAAACACCATATATTTT
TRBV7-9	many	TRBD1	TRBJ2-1	CASCGTGNYEQFF	TGTGCCAGCTGCGGGACAGGGAATTATGAGCAGTTCTTC
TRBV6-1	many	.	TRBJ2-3	CASSPSGVDTQYF	TGTGCCAGCAGCCCCTCAGGGGTGGATACGCAGTATTTT
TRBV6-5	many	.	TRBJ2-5	CASNRQGRPETQYF	TGTGCCAGCAACCGGCAGGGACGTCCAGAGACCCAGTACTTC
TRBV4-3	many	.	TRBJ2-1	CASSPGGNNEQFF	TGCGCCAGCAGCCCAGGGGGGAACAATGAGCAGTTCTTC
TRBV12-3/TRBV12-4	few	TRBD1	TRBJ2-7	CASSAPRGQGLSSYEQYF	TGTGCCAGCAGCGCCCCCCGGGGACAGGGGCTTAGCTCCTACGAGCAGTACTTC
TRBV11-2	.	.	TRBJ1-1	CASSPDPNTEAFF	TGTGCCAGCAGCCCAGACCCGAACACTGAAGCTTTCTTT
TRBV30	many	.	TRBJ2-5	CAWSVGGPGTQYF	TGTGCCTGGAGTGTGGGGGGGCCGGGGACCCAGTACTTC
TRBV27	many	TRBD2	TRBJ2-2	CASKLGLAGILDTGELFF	TGTGCCAGCAAGTTGGGACTAGCGGGGATTTTGGACACCGGGGAGCTGTTTTTT
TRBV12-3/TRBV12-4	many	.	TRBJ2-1	CASMPAASYNEQFF	TGTGCCAGCATGCCAGCGGCCTCCTACAATGAGCAGTTCTTC